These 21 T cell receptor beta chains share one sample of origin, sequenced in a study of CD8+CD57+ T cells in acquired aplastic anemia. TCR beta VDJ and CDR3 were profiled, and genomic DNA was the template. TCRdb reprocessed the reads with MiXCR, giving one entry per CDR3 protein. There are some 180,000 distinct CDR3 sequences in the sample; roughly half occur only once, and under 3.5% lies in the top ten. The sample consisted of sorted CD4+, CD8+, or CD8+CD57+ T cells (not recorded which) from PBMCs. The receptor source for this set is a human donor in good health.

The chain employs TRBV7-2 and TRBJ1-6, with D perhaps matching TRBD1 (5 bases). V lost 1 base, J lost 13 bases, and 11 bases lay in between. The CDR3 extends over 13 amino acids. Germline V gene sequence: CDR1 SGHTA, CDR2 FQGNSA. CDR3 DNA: TGTGCCAGCAGCTTAGAAACAGGTGGGCCCCTCCACTTT. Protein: CASSLETGGPLHF.

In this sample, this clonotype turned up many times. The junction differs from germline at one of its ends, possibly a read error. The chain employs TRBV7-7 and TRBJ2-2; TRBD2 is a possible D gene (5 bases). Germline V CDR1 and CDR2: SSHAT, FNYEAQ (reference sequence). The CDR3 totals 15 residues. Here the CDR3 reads CASSLVAGNTGELFF. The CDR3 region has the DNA TGTGCTAGCAGCTTAGTGGCGGGGAACACCGGGGAGCTGTTTTTT.

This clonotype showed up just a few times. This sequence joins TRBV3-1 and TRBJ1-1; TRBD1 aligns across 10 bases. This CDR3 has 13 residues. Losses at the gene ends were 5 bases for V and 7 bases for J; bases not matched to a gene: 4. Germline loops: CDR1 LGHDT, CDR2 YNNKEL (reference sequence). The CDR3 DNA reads TGTGCCAGCAGCGACCGGGACAGGGGTGAAGCTTTCTTT. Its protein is CASSDRDRGEAFF.

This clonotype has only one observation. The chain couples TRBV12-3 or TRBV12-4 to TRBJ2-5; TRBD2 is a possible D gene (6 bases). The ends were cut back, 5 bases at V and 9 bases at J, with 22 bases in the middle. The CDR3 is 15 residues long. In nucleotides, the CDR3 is TGTGCCAGCAGTCCCGTCCCGACGGGGGTCGAGGCCCAGTACTTC. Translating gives CASSPVPTGVEAQYF.

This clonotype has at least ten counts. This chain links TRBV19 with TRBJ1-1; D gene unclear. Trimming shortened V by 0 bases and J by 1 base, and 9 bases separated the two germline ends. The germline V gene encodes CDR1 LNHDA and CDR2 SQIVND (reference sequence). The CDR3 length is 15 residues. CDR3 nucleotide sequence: TGTGCCAGTAGTATAGACCGGCGGACGAACACTGAAGCTTTCTTT. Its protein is CASSIDRRTNTEAFF.

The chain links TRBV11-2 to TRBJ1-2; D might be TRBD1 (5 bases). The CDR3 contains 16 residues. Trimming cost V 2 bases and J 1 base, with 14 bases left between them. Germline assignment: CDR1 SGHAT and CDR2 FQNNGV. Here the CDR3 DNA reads TGTGCCAGCAGCTTATACCCCTTTCAGGGTAACTATGGCTACACCTTC. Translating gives CASSLYPFQGNYGYTF.

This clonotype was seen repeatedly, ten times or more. CDR3 region: CASRHRGEQYF. The CDR3 nucleotides are TGTGCCAGCAGGCACAGGGGCGAGCAGTACTTC. The chain has TRBV12-3 or TRBV12-4 and TRBJ2-7; 7 bases line up with TRBD1. The J segment lost 6 bases and the V segment lost 6 bases, leaving 2 bases of the junction unmatched. The CDR3 covers 11 residues.

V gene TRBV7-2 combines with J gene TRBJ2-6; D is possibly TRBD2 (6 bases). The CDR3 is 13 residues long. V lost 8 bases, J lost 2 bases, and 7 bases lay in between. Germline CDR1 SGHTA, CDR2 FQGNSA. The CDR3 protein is CASWRAGANVLTF. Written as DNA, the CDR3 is TGTGCCAGCTGGAGGGCTGGGGCCAACGTCCTGACTTTC.

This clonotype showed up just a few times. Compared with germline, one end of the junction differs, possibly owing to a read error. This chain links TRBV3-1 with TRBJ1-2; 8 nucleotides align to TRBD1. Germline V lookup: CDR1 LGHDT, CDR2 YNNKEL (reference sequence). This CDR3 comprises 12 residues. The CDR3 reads CASSQGTGPFAF. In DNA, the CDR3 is TGTGCCAGCAGCCAAGGGACAGGGCCTTTCGCCTTC.

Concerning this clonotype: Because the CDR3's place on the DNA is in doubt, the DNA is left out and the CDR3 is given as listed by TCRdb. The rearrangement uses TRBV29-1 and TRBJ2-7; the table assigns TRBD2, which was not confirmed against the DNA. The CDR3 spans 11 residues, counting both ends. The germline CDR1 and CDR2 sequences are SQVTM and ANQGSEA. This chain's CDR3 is CSVGEGSFTYF.

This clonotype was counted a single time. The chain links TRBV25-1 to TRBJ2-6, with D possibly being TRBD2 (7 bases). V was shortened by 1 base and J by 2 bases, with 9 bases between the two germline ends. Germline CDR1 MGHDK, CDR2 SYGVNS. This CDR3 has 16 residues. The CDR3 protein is CASSEWGGAGANVLTF. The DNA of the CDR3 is TGTGCCAGCAGTGAATGGGGGGGCGCTGGGGCCAACGTCCTGACTTTC.

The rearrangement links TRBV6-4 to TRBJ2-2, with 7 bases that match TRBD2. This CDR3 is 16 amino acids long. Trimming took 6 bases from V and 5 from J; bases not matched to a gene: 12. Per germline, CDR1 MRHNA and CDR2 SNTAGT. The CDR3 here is CASSPQGGSGTGELFF. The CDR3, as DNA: TGTGCCAGCAGCCCTCAGGGCGGGAGCGGAACCGGGGAGCTGTTTTTT.

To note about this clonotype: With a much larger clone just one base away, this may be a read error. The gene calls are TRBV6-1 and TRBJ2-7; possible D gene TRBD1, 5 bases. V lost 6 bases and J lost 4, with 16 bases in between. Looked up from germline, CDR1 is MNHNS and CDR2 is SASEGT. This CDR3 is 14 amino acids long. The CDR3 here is CASRDTGPTYEQYF. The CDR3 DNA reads TGTGCCAGCAGGGACACAGGACCTACATACGAGCAGTACTTC.

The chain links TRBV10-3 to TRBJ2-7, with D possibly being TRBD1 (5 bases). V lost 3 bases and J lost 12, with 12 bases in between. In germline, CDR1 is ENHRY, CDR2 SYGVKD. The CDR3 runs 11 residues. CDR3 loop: CAISDGQGVYF. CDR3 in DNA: TGTGCCATCAGTGATGGGCAGGGCGTGTACTTC.

The CDR3 nucleotides read TGCAGCGTTGGGGAAAGAGTTATACAAGAGACCCAGTACTTC. Translating it yields CSVGERVIQETQYF. The V gene is TRBV29-1, the J gene TRBJ2-5; D uncertain. The CDR3 sequence is 14 residues long. V lost 4 bases, J lost 2 bases, and 14 bases lay in between. In germline, CDR1 is SQVTM, CDR2 ANQGSEA. The full variable domain, rest sourced from reference TRBV29-1 and TRBJ2-5, is SAVISQKPSRDICQRGTSLTIQCQVDSQVTMMFWYRQQPGQSLTLIATANQGSEATYESGFVIDKFPISRPNLTFSTLTVSNMSPEDSSIYLCSVGERVIQETQYFGPGTRLLVL.

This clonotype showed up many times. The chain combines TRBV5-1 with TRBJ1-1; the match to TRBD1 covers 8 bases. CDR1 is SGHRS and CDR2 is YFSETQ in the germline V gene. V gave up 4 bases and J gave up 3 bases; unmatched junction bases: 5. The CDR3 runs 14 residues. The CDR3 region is CASSPTGADTEAFF. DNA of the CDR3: TGCGCCAGCAGCCCGACAGGGGCGGACACTGAAGCTTTCTTT.

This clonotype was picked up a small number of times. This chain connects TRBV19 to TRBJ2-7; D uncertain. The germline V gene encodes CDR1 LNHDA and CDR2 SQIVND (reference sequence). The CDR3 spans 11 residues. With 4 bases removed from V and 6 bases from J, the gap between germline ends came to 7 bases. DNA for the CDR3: TGTGCCAGTAGTACGGTCGGCGAGCAGTACTTC. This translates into CASSTVGEQYF.

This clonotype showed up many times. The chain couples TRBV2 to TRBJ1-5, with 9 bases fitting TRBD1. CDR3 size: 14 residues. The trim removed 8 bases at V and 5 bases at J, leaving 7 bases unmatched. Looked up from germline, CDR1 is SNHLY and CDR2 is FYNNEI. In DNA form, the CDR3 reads TGTGCCAGCGGCCGGACAGGGGTGGATCAGCCCCAGCATTTT. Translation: CASGRTGVDQPQHF.

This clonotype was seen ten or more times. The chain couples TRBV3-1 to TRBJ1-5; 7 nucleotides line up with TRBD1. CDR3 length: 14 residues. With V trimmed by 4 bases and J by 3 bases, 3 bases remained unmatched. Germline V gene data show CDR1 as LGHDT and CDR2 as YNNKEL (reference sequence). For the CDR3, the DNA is TGTGCCAGCAGCCTAACAGGGGTCAATCAGCCCCAGCATTTT. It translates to CASSLTGVNQPQHF. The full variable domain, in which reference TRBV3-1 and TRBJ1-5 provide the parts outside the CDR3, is DTAVSQTPKYLVTQMGNDKSIKCEQNLGHDTMYWYKQDSKKFLKIMFSYNNKELIINETVPNRFSPKSPDKAHLNLHINSLELGDSAVYFCASSLTGVNQPQHFGDGTRLSIL.

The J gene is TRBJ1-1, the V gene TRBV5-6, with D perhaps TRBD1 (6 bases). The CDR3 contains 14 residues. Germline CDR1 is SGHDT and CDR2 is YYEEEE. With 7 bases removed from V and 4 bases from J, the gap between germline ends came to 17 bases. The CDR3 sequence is CASVRGGRFTEAFF. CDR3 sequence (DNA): TGTGCCAGCGTTCGGGGGGGGCGGTTCACTGAAGCTTTCTTT.

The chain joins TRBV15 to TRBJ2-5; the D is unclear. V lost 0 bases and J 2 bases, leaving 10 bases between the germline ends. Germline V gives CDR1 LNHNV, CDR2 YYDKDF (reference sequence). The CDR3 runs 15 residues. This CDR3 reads CATSRDGPTQETQYF. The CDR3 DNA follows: TGTGCCACCAGCAGAGACGGGCCTACGCAAGAGACCCAGTACTTC.